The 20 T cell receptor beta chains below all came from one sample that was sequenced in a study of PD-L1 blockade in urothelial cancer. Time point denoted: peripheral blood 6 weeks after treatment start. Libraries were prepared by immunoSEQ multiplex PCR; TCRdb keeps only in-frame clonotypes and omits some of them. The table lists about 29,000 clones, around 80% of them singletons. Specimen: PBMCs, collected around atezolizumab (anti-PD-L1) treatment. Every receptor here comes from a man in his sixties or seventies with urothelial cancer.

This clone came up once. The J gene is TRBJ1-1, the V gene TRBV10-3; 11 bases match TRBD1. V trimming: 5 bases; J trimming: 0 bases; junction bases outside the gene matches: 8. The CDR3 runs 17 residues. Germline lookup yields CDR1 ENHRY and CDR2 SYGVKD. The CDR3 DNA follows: TGTGCCATCAGTTCACCAAAGGGACAGGGGGTGAACACTGAAGCTTTCTTT. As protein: CAISSPKGQGVNTEAFF.

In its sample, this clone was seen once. CDR3 DNA: TGTGCCACCAGCAGGAGTCCGGGACAGGGTCTTAATGAGCAGTTCTTC. Residues: CATSRSPGQGLNEQFF. The rearrangement links TRBV15 to TRBJ2-1; 9 bases match TRBD1. Trimming removed 3 bases from V and 7 bases from J; junction bases left unmatched: 10. Germline loops: CDR1 LNHNV, CDR2 YYDKDF (reference sequence). This CDR3 is built from 16 residues.

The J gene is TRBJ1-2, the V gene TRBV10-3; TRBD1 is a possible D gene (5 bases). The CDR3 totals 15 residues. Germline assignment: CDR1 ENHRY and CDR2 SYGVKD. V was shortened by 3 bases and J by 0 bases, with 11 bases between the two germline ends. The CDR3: CAISEGAGPNYGYTF. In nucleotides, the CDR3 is TGTGCCATCAGTGAAGGGGCAGGGCCTAACTATGGCTACACCTTC.

The CDR3 protein is CASFPAAGRSGEQYF. CDR3 DNA sequence: TGTGCCAGCTTCCCCGCAGCAGGGCGAAGTGGTGAGCAGTACTTC. V and J are TRBV18 and TRBJ2-7; D perhaps matches TRBD1 (5 bases). The CDR3 consists of 15 residues. Between the trimmed V and J ends, which lost 7 bases and 7 bases, there was a span of 23 bases. The V gene's germline CDR1 is KGHSH and CDR2 LQKENI.

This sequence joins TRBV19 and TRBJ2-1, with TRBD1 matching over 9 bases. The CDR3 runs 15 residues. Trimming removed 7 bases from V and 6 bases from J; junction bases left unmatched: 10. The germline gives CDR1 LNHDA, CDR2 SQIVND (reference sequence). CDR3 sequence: CASTTTGGLFNEQFF. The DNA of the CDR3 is TGTGCCAGTACCACAACAGGGGGCTTATTCAATGAGCAGTTCTTC.

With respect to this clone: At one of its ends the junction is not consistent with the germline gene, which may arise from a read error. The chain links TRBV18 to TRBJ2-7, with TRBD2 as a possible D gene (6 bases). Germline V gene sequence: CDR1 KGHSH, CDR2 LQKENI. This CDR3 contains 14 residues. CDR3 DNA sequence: TGTGCCAGCTCACCTGTGGAGGGCTCCGACGAGCAGTACTTC. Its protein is CASSPVEGSDEQYF.

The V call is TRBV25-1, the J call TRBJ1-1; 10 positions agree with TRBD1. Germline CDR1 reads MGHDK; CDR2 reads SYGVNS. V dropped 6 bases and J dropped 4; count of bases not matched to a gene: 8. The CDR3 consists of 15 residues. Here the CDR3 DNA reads TGTGCCAGCAGCACCGACAGGGGGCTTATCACTGAAGCTTTCTTT. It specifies CASSTDRGLITEAFF.

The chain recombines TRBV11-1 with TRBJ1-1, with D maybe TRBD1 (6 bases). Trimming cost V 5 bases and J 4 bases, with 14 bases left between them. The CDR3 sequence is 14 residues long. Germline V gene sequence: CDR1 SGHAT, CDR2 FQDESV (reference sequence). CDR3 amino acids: CASSVQGPATEAFF. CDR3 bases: TGTGCCAGCAGCGTACAGGGCCCAGCCACTGAAGCTTTCTTT.

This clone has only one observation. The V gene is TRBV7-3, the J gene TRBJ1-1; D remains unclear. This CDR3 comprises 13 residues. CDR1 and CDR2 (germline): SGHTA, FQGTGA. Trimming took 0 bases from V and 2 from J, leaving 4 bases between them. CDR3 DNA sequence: TGTGCCAGCAGCTTAACCCTAAACACTGAAGCTTTCTTT. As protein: CASSLTLNTEAFF.

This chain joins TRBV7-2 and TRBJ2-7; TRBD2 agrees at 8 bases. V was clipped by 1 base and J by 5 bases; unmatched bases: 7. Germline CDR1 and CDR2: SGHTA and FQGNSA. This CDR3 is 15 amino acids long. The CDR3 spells CASSLDRTSFHEQYF. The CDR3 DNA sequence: TGTGCCAGCAGCTTAGACAGGACTAGCTTCCACGAGCAGTACTTC.

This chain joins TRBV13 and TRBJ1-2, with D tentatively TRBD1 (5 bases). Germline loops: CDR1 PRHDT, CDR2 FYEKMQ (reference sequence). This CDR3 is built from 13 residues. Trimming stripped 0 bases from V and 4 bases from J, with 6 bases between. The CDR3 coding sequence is TGTGCCAGCAGCTTAGGCGGGGGCTATGGCTACACCTTC. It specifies CASSLGGGYGYTF.

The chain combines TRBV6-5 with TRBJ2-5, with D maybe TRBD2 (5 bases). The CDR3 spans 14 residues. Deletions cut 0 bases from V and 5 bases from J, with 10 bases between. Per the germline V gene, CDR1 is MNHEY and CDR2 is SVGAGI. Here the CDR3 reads CASSYSSGGETQYF. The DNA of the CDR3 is TGTGCCAGCAGTTACTCGTCTGGCGGGGAGACCCAGTACTTC.

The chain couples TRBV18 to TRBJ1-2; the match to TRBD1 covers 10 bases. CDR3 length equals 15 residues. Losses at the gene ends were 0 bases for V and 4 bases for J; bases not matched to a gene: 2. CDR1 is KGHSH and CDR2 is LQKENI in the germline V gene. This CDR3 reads CASSPPGQGFYGYTF. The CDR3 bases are TGTGCCAGCTCACCACCGGGACAGGGGTTCTATGGCTACACCTTC.

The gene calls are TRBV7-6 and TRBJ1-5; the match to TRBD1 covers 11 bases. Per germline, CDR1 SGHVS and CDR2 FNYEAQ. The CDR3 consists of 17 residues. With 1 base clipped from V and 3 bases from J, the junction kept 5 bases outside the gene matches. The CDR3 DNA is TGTGCCAGCAGCTTAGGCGGGACAGGGGGAAACAATCAGCCCCAGCATTTT. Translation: CASSLGGTGGNNQPQHF.

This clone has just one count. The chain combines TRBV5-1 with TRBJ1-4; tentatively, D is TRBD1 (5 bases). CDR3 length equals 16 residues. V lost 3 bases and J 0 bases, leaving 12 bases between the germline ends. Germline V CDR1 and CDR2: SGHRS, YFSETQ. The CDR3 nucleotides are TGCGCCAGCAGCTCCACTCCACAGGCAACTAATGAAAAACTGTTTTTT. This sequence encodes CASSSTPQATNEKLFF.

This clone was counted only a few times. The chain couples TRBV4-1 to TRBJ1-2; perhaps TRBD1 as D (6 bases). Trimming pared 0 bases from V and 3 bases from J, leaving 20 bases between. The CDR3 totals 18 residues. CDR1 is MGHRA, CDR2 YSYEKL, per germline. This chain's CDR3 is CASSQDPQGVHIDYGYTF. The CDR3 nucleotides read TGCGCCAGCAGCCAAGATCCACAGGGCGTGCATATCGACTATGGCTACACCTTC.

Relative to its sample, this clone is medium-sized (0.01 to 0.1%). The CDR3 DNA reads TGTGCCAGCAGCCCCAGACAGGGGGCCGGGGTTAACACCATATATTTT. Protein sequence: CASSPRQGAGVNTIYF. The J gene is TRBJ1-3, the V gene TRBV5-4; the match to TRBD1 covers 10 bases. The V segment lost 4 bases and the J segment 7 bases; nucleotides outside the gene matches: 11. Per the germline V gene, CDR1 is SGHNT and CDR2 is YYREEE (reference sequence). The CDR3 is 16 residues long.

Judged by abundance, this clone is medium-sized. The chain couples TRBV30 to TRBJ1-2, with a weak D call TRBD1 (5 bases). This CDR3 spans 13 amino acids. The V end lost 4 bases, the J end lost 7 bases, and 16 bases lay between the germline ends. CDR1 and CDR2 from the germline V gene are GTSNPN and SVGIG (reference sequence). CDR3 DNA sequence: TGTGCCTGGATGCGGGACCGCCCAGCTGGCTACACCTTC. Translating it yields CAWMRDRPAGYTF.

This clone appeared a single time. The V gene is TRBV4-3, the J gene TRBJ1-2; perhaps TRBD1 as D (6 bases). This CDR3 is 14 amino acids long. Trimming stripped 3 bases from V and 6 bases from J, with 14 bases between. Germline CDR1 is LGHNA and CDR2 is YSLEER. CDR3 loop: CASSHDAGANGYTF. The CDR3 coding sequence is TGCGCCAGCAGCCATGATGCGGGGGCGAATGGCTACACCTTC.

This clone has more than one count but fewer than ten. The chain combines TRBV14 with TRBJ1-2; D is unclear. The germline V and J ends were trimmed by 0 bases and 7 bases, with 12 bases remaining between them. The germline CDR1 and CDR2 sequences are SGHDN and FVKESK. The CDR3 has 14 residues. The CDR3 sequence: CASSQDLGLGGYTF. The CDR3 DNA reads TGTGCCAGCAGCCAAGATCTGGGCCTTGGTGGCTACACCTTC.